This T cell receptor beta chain was retrieved from a study of blood T cell repertoires in COVID-19. CDR3 length equals 14 residues. Germline V gives CDR1 SGHAT, CDR2 FQNNGV. V dropped 1 base and J dropped 7 bases, with 13 bases sitting between them. Only in-frame clones appear in the TCRdb table, and some are missing; sequencing was by immunoSEQ multiplex PCR. The sample has roughly 100,000 clones, 81% seen once. Material for sequencing was peripheral blood. The receptor was isolated from a man older than 75 with acute or convalescent COVID-19. The rearrangement uses TRBV11-2 and TRBJ2-5; TRBD1 is a possible D gene (7 bases). The CDR3 coding sequence is TGTGCCAGCAGCTTAGCAGGGGGGCCGGGGACCCAGTACTTC. Residues: CASSLAGGPGTQYF.